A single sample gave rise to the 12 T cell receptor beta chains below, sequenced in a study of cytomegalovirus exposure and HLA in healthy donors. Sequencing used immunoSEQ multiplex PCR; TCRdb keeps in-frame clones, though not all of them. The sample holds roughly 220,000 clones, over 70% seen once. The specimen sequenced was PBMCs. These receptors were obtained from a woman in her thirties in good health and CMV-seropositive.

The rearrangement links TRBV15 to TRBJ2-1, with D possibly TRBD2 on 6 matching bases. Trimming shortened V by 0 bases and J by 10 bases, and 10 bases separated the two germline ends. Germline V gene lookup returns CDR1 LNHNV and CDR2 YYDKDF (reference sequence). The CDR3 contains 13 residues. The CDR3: CATSRELAGEQFF. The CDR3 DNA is TGTGCCACCAGCAGAGAACTAGCAGGCGAGCAGTTCTTC.

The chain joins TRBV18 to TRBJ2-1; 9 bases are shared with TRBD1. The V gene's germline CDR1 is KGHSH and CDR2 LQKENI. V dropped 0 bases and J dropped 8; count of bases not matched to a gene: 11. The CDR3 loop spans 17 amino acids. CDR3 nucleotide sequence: TGTGCCAGCTCACCACCGGTTTTCAACAGGGGGCACGATGAGCAGTTCTTC. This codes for CASSPPVFNRGHDEQFF.

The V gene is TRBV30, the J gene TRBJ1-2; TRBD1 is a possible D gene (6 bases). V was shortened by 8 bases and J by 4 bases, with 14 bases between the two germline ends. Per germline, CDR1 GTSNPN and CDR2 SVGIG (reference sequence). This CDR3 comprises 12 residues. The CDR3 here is CAAPGATYGYTF. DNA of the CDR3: TGTGCCGCCCCAGGGGCCACCTATGGCTACACCTTC.

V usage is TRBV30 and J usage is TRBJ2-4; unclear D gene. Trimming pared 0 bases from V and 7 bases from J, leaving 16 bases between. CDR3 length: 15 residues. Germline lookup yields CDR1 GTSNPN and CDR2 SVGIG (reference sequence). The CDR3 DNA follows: TGTGCCTGGAGTGTCCTACGGATCGGGCGGAACATTCAGTACTTC. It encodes CAWSVLRIGRNIQYF.

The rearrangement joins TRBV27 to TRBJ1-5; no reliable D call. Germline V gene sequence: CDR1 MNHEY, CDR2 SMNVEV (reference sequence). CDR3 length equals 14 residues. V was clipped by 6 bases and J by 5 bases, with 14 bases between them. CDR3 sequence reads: CASRLTGSHQPQHF. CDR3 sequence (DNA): TGTGCCAGCAGACTGACGGGAAGTCATCAGCCCCAGCATTTT.

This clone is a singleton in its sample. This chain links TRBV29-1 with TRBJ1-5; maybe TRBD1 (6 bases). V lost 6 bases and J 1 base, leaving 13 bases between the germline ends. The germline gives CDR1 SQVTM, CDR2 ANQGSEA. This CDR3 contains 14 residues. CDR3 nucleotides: TGCAGCGTCGCTCAGGGGTCCAGCAATCAGCCCCAGCATTTT. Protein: CSVAQGSSNQPQHF.

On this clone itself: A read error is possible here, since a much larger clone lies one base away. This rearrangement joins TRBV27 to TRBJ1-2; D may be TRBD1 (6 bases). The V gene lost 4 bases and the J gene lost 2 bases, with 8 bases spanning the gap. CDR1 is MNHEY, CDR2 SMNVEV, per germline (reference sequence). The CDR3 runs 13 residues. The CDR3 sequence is CASSYQGNYGYTF. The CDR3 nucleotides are TGTGCCAGCAGTTACCAGGGGAACTATGGCTACACCTTC.

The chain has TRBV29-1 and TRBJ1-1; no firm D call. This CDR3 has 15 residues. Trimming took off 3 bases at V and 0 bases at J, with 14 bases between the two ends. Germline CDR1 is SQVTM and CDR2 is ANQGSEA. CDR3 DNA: TGCAGCGTTGATCCGGGGTCCTCGATGAACACTGAAGCTTTCTTT. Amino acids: CSVDPGSSMNTEAFF. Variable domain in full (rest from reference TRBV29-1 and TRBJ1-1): SAVISQKPSRDICQRGTSLTIQCQVDSQVTMMFWYRQQPGQSLTLIATANQGSEATYESGFVIDKFPISRPNLTFSTLTVSNMSPEDSSIYLCSVDPGSSMNTEAFFGQGTRLTVV.

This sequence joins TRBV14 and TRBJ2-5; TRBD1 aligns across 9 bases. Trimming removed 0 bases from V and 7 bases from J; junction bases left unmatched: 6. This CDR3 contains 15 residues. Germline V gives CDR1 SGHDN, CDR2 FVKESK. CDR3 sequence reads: CASSQDNRGLRTQYF. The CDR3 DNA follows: TGTGCCAGCAGCCAAGATAACAGGGGGCTTCGGACCCAGTACTTC.

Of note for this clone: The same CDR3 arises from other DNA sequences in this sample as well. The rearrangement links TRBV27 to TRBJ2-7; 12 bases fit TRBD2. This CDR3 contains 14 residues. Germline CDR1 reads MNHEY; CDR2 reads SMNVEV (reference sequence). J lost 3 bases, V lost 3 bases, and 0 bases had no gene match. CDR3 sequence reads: CASSLTSGSYEQYF. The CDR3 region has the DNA TGTGCCAGCAGTTTGACTAGCGGGAGCTACGAGCAGTACTTC.

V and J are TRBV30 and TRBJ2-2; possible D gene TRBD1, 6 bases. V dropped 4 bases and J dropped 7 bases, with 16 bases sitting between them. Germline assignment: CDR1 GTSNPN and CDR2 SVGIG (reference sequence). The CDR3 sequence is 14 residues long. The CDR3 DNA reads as TGTGCCTGGACTAAAGACAGGCCGGTCGGGGAGCTGTTTTTT. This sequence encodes CAWTKDRPVGELFF. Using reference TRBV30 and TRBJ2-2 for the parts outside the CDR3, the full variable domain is SQTIHQWPATLVQPVGSPLSLECTVEGTSNPNLYWYRQAAGRGLQLLFYSVGIGQISSEVPQNLSASRPQDRQFILSSKKLLLSDSGFYLCAWTKDRPVGELFFGEGSRLTVL.

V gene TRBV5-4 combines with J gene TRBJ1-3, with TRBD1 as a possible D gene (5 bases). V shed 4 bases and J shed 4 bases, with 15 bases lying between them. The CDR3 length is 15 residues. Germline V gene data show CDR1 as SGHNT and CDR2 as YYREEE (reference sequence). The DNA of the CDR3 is TGTGCCAGCAGCCTCCCGGGGGTCACGGGAAACACCATATATTTT. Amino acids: CASSLPGVTGNTIYF.